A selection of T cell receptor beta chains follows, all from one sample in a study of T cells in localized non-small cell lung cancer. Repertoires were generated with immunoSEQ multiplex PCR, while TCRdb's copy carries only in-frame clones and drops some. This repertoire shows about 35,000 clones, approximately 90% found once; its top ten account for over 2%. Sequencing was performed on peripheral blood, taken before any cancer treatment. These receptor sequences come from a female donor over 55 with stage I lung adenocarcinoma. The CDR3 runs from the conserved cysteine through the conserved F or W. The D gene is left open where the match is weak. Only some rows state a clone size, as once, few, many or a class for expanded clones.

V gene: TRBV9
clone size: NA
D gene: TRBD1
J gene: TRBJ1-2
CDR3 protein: CASSGDRDNYGYTF
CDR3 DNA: TGTGCCAGCAGTGGGGACAGGGACAACTATGGCTACACCTTC

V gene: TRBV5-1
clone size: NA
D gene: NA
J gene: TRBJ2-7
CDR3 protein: CASSLAPPGQQYF
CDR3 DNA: TGCGCCAGCAGCTTGGCGCCTCCAGGGCAGCAGTACTTC

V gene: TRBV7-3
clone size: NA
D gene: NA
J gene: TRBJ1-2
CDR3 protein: CASSQQGEDGYTF
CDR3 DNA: TGTGCCAGCAGCCAACAGGGTGAAGATGGCTACACCTTC

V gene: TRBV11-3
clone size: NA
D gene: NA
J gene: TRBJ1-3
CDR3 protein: CASSSPSGSGNTIYF
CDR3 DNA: TGTGCCAGCAGCTCCCCCAGCGGCTCTGGAAACACCATATATTTT

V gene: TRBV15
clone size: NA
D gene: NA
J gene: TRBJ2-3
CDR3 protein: CATSRDDSTDTQYF
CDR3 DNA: TGTGCCACCAGCAGAGATGACAGCACAGATACGCAGTATTTT

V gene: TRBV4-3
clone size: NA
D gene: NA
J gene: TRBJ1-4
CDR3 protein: CASSQDQGSEKLFF
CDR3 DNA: TGCGCCAGCAGCCAAGATCAGGGTAGTGAAAAACTGTTTTTT

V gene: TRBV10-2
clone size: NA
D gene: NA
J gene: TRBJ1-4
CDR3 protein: CASRGGTDEKLFF
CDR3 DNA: TGCGCCAGCAGGGGGGGGACCGACGAAAAACTGTTTTTT

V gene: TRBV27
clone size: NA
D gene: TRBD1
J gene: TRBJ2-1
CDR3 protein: CASSALRQGWSYNEQFF
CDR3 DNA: TGTGCCAGCAGTGCGCTCCGACAGGGGTGGTCCTACAATGAGCAGTTCTTC

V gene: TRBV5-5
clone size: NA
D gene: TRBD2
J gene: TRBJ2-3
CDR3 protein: CASSLAAGEHTDTQYF
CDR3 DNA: TGTGCCAGCAGCTTGGCAGCGGGGGAACACACAGATACGCAGTATTTT

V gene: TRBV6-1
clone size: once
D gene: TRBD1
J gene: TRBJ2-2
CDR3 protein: CASRGTGGAGELFF
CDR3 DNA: TGTGCCAGCAGGGGGACAGGGGGCGCCGGGGAGCTGTTTTTT

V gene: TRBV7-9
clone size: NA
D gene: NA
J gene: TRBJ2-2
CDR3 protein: CASSSDTGELFF
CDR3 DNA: TGTGCCAGCAGCTCAGACACCGGGGAGCTGTTTTTT